This T cell receptor beta chain was captured in a study of human T cells and chemical hapten exposure. Looking at the study overall: Sensitization involved placing 2% DPC onto a 2 cm by 2 cm region of upper inner arm skin. The study, taken as a whole, reports: Donor immune responses may differ from healthy people's, since all donors had alopecia.

Of note for this clonotype: Its specificity is not known.

Germline lookup yields CDR1 ENHRY and CDR2 SYGVKD. The V end lost 1 base, the J end lost 1 base, and 2 bases lay between the germline ends. This CDR3 has 12 amino acids. TCRdb passed the RACE reads through MiXCR, listing each CDR3 protein once. The table records about 51,000 distinct CDR3 sequences, 8.5% to 10% of them present only once. The time point here: pre-sensitization, week 0. Noted treatment: therapeutic diphenylcyclopropenone sensitization with weekly scalp DPC. Staff drew blood before applying each patch test. The donor pool consisted of alopecia patients aged 18 to 70 years, considered suitable for DPC.

The source is a woman between 35 and 50 years old with alopecia areata. Some clones in this sample may be carry-over from other donors' samples. The chain carries TRBV10-3 and TRBJ2-7, with D unresolved. The sequenced sample was whole blood, obtained in connection with sensitization to the hapten diphenylcyclopropenone (DPC). CDR3 DNA sequence: TGTGCCATCAGTGAGTGGTCCTACGAGCAGTACTTC. This translates into CAISEWSYEQYF.